This T cell receptor beta chain was observed in a study of T cells in Graves' hyperthyroidism and ophthalmopathy. This clonotype was detected ten times or more. Its antigen is unidentified. The CDR3 length is 13 residues. The V and J ends lost 5 bases and 6 bases, in that order; junction bases with no gene match: 4. Germline CDR1 and CDR2: SNHLY and FYNNEI. What was amplified from RNA transcripts were TCR beta CDR3 regions. RT-PCR in the first round (using the HTBI primer set) targeted the TCR CDR3. MiXCR, applied by TCRdb to the multiplex PCR reads, yields one record per CDR3 protein. The sample shows about 690,000 distinct CDR3 sequences, roughly 17% of them seen only once. Study-wide results and limits: Within blood appeared most thyroid clonotypes that had expanded above 0.001.

This TCR was sampled from a man in his fifties or sixties with Graves' hyperthyroidism. Sequencing was done on a sample of blood. The V and J genes are TRBV2 and TRBJ2-1; 7 bases are shared with TRBD2. The CDR3 loop is CASSLRLANEQFF. The CDR3 DNA sequence: TGTGCCAGCAGTCTCCGACTAGCCAATGAGCAGTTCTTC.